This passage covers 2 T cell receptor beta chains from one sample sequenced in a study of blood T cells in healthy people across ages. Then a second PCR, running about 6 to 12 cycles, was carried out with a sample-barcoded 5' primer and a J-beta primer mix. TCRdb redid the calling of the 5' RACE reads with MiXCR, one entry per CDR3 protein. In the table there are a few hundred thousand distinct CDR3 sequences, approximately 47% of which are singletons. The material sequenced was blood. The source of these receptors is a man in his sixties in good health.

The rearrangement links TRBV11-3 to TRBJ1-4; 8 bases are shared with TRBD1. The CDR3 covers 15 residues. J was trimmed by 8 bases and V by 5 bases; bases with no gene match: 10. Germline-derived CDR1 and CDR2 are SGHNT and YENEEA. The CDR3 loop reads CASSLTGDNEEKLFF. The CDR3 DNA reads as TGTGCCAGCAGCCTGACAGGGGACAACGAAGAAAAACTGTTTTTT.

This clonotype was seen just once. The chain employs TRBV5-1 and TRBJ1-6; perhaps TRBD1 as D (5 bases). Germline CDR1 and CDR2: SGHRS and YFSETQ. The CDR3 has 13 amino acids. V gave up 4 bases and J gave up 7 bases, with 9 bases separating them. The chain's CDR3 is CASSHGGNSPLHF. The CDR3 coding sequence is TGCGCCAGCAGCCATGGGGGAAATTCACCCCTCCACTTT. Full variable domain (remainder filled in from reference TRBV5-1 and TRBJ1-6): KAGVTQTPRYLIKTRGQQVTLSCSPISGHRSVSWYQQTPGQGLQFLFEYFSETQRNKGNFPGRFSGRQFSNSRSEMNVSTLELGDSALYLCASSHGGNSPLHFGNGTRLTVT.